These 32 T cell receptor beta chains were sequenced from one sample in a study of cytomegalovirus exposure and HLA in healthy donors. Assay used: immunoSEQ multiplex PCR; TCRdb lists only in-frame clones, some missing. The sample has about 120,000 clones, 88% seen once; the top ten hold less than 2%. The source material was PBMCs. The origin of the receptors is a man aged 18 to 30 in good health and CMV-seronegative.

This clone was observed a single time. This chain connects TRBV28 to TRBJ1-1; no reliable D call. CDR1 and CDR2 (germline): MDHEN, SYDVKM. The CDR3 is 15 residues long. V lost 6 bases and J lost 1, with 15 bases in between. This chain's CDR3 is CASSLLRKPNTEAFF. The CDR3 bases are TGTGCCAGCAGCCTCTTGCGCAAACCGAACACTGAAGCTTTCTTT.

This clone was recorded once. The chain links TRBV18 to TRBJ2-7, with TRBD2 matching over 9 bases. The CDR3 has 15 residues. Germline CDR1 KGHSH, CDR2 LQKENI. With V trimmed by 2 bases and J by 2 bases, 4 bases remained unmatched. The CDR3 DNA follows: TGTGCCAGCTCACCAACTAGCGGGCCGGCCTACGAGCAGTACTTC. This sequence encodes CASSPTSGPAYEQYF.

This clone was detected only once. The chain carries TRBV10-2 and TRBJ1-4; D not certain. The germline V gene encodes CDR1 WSHSY and CDR2 SAAADI. The V end lost 3 bases, the J end lost 1 base, and 9 bases lay between the germline ends. This CDR3 comprises 15 residues. This CDR3 reads CASSDPGKTNEKLFF. Here the CDR3 DNA reads TGCGCCAGCAGTGATCCGGGGAAAACTAATGAAAAACTGTTTTTT.

This clone was picked up a small number of times. The DNA of the CDR3 is TGTGCCACCCCCGGGGGAGAGCGGGGGGGATATAGCTCCTACAATGAGCAGTTCTTC. This translates into CATPGGERGGYSSYNEQFF. The chain carries TRBV6-7 and TRBJ2-1; TRBD2 matches 10 bases. TRBV6-7 is given ORF status, its function remaining uncertain. The CDR3 is 19 amino acids. V shed 10 bases and J 0 bases; nucleotides not matched to a gene: 18.

This CDR3 reads CASRSTSGGTYEQYF. Written as DNA, the CDR3 is TGTGCCAGCAGATCGACTAGCGGGGGGACCTACGAGCAGTACTTC. The chain recombines TRBV7-2 with TRBJ2-7; 13 bases map to TRBD2. The CDR3 sequence is 15 residues long. Germline V gene sequence: CDR1 SGHTA, CDR2 FQGNSA. With V trimmed by 6 bases and J by 2 bases, 4 bases remained unmatched.

V and J are TRBV28 and TRBJ2-7; maybe TRBD2 (5 bases). Germline assignment: CDR1 MDHEN and CDR2 SYDVKM. The V end was cut by 3 bases, the J end by 3 bases, with 9 bases between. This CDR3 region has 13 residues. Here the CDR3 reads CASSLVGLYEQYF. The CDR3 DNA reads as TGTGCCAGCAGTTTGGTCGGACTCTACGAGCAGTACTTC.

The V and J genes are TRBV5-6 and TRBJ2-1; 12 bases are a match to TRBD2. The CDR3 has 18 amino acids. Losses at the gene ends were 3 bases for V and 4 bases for J; bases not matched to a gene: 11. Germline CDR1 and CDR2: SGHDT and YYEEEE. CDR3 sequence reads: CASSWRLAGDYTYNEQFF. CDR3 coding DNA: TGTGCCAGCAGCTGGAGACTAGCGGGAGATTATACTTACAATGAGCAGTTCTTC.

The chain uses TRBV5-6 and TRBJ1-1; no firm D call. The CDR3 is 14 amino acids. V was pared by 4 bases and J by 0 bases, with 10 bases between. Germline CDR1 is SGHDT and CDR2 is YYEEEE. CDR3 amino acids: CASSLPLMNTEAFF. CDR3 coding DNA: TGTGCCAGCAGCCTCCCTTTAATGAACACTGAAGCTTTCTTT.

The chain employs TRBV5-4 and TRBJ2-7, with TRBD1 matching 8 bases. CDR1 and CDR2 (germline): SGHNT, YYREEE (reference sequence). Trimming cost V 4 bases and J 3 bases; bases outside gene matches: 12. CDR3 length: 16 amino acids. The CDR3 loop reads CASSPDRASADYEQYF. CDR3 nucleotide sequence: TGTGCCAGCAGCCCGGACAGGGCCAGTGCGGACTACGAGCAGTACTTC.

Written as DNA, the CDR3 is TGTGCCAGCAGTCTGGGACAGGGGTTACTCCAAGAGACCCAGTACTTC. Its translation is CASSLGQGLLQETQYF. This chain links TRBV27 with TRBJ2-5; TRBD1 agrees at 10 bases. This CDR3 has 16 amino acids. V lost 5 bases, J lost 1 base, and 7 bases stayed unmatched. From germline, CDR1 is MNHEY and CDR2 SMNVEV (reference sequence).

V and J are TRBV5-8 and TRBJ1-5; 9 bases map to TRBD1. Germline CDR1 SGHTS, CDR2 YDEGEE. The trim removed 5 bases at V and 2 bases at J, leaving 8 bases unmatched. CDR3 length: 16 residues. CDR3 coding DNA: TGTGCCAGCAGTCTACAGGGGGCGAGGGGCAATCAGCCCCAGCATTTT. It translates to CASSLQGARGNQPQHF.

The rearrangement links TRBV5-1 to TRBJ2-3; 14 bases agree with TRBD2. The CDR3 length is 17 residues. J was trimmed by 4 bases and V by 2 bases; bases with no gene match: 6. Germline values: CDR1 SGHRS, CDR2 YFSETQ. The CDR3 protein is CASSLPGLAGVSDTQYF. The DNA of the CDR3 is TGCGCCAGCAGCTTACCGGGACTAGCGGGAGTGTCAGATACGCAGTATTTT.

The chain recombines TRBV2 with TRBJ2-2, with D tentatively TRBD2 (6 bases). Germline V gives CDR1 SNHLY, CDR2 FYNNEI. Trimming shortened V by 8 bases and J by 5 bases, and 12 bases separated the two germline ends. The CDR3 has 13 residues. Here the CDR3 DNA reads TGTGCCAGCCGTGGAGGGAATACCGGGGAGCTGTTTTTT. This codes for CASRGGNTGELFF.

J is TRBJ1-6 and V is TRBV28; 7 nucleotides align to TRBD1. Germline loops: CDR1 MDHEN, CDR2 SYDVKM. The V segment lost 5 bases and the J segment 5 bases; nucleotides outside the gene matches: 3. The CDR3 has 14 residues. CDR3 region: CASSRDSDNSPLHF. The CDR3 DNA sequence: TGTGCCAGCAGTCGGGACAGCGATAATTCACCCCTCCACTTT.

This clone has just one count. The rearrangement links TRBV5-4 to TRBJ2-1; 10 bases are shared with TRBD2. Trimming took 3 bases from V and 0 from J; bases not matched to a gene: 0. The length of the CDR3 is 15 residues. Germline V gene sequence: CDR1 SGHNT, CDR2 YYREEE (reference sequence). The CDR3 here is CASSSSGGSYNEQFF. CDR3 DNA sequence: TGTGCCAGCAGCTCTAGCGGGGGCTCCTACAATGAGCAGTTCTTC.

The chain uses TRBV27 and TRBJ2-7, with D uncertain. Germline CDR1 and CDR2: MNHEY and SMNVEV (reference sequence). V was shortened by 5 bases and J by 3 bases, with 17 bases between the two germline ends. The CDR3 is 15 amino acids. The CDR3 region is CASSPLPSSFYEQYF. CDR3 coding DNA: TGTGCCAGCAGTCCCCTACCGTCGTCGTTCTACGAGCAGTACTTC.

The chain joins TRBV10-1 to TRBJ2-7; D possibly corresponds to TRBD2 (5 bases). Per the germline V gene, CDR1 is WNHNN and CDR2 is SYGVQD (reference sequence). The CDR3 loop spans 13 amino acids. V lost 4 bases and J 6 bases, leaving 13 bases between the germline ends. This chain's CDR3 is CASSVEGSGEQYF. For the CDR3, the DNA is TGCGCCAGCAGTGTAGAGGGATCGGGCGAGCAGTACTTC.

The rearrangement links TRBV9 to TRBJ2-1, with TRBD1 matching over 7 bases. The CDR3 is 17 residues long. Germline V CDR1 and CDR2: SGDLS, YYNGEE. With V trimmed by 3 bases and J by 3 bases, 12 bases remained unmatched. The DNA of the CDR3 is TGTGCCAGCAGCGCCCCGGACAGGCTTCGGCTCTACAATGAGCAGTTCTTC. Residues: CASSAPDRLRLYNEQFF.

This clone appeared once. The chain carries TRBV5-6 and TRBJ2-7; D unresolved. The CDR3 is made up of 11 amino acids. Trimming cost V 1 base and J 4 bases, with 3 bases left between them. Germline V gene sequence: CDR1 SGHDT, CDR2 YYEEEE. The CDR3 reads CASSLTYEQYF. CDR3 sequence (DNA): TGTGCCAGCAGCTTGACATACGAGCAGTACTTC.

The CDR3 DNA follows: TGTGCCAGCAGTCCACTACAAAGGGAAAAACTGTTTTTT. Translation: CASSPLQREKLFF. The genes are TRBV28 and TRBJ1-4; D ambiguous. Germline V CDR1 and CDR2: MDHEN, SYDVKM. V was cut by 5 bases and J by 8 bases, with 12 bases left in between. This CDR3 spans 13 amino acids.

The chain combines TRBV7-9 with TRBJ2-1; D is possibly TRBD1 (7 bases). The CDR3 runs to 16 residues. Germline values: CDR1 SEHNR, CDR2 FQNEAQ (reference sequence). V was pared by 5 bases and J by 2 bases, with 16 bases between. The CDR3 reads CASSLQGGRAYNEQFF. DNA for the CDR3: TGTGCCAGCAGCCTCCAGGGGGGCCGTGCCTACAATGAGCAGTTCTTC.

This clone was seen once. This chain joins TRBV7-2 and TRBJ2-4; TRBD1 matches 10 bases. The CDR3 runs 16 residues. Germline CDR1 SGHTA, CDR2 FQGNSA. Trimming took 5 bases from V and 1 from J; bases not matched to a gene: 5. This CDR3 is CASSPGTGDAKNIQYF. In DNA form, the CDR3 reads TGTGCCAGCAGCCCAGGGACAGGGGATGCCAAAAACATTCAGTACTTC.

V and J are TRBV11-3 and TRBJ2-1; 14 bases are a match to TRBD2. The CDR3 has 15 amino acids. Looked up from germline, CDR1 is SGHNT and CDR2 is YENEEA. V shed 5 bases, J shed 10 bases, and the junction held 7 bases outside the gene matches. DNA for the CDR3: TGTGCCAGCAGCCGGACTAGCGGGAGGTCCTGGGAGCAGTTCTTC. Amino acid sequence: CASSRTSGRSWEQFF.

V usage is TRBV5-6 and J usage is TRBJ2-3, with unresolved D. The CDR3 covers 15 residues. V lost 1 base and J lost 0, with 9 bases in between. Germline V gene sequence: CDR1 SGHDT, CDR2 YYEEEE. CDR3 loop: CASSLFTVSTDTQYF. DNA of the CDR3: TGTGCCAGCAGCTTGTTCACGGTTAGCACAGATACGCAGTATTTT.

J is TRBJ1-2 and V is TRBV4-3; D call uncertain. V lost 4 bases to trimming and J lost 8 bases, with 20 bases between them. The germline CDR1 and CDR2 sequences are LGHNA and YSLEER. This CDR3 has 15 amino acids. The CDR3 is CASSRRQSLVSGYTF. CDR3 DNA sequence: TGCGCCAGCAGCCGAAGACAATCCCTGGTAAGCGGCTACACCTTC.

The chain combines TRBV6-6 with TRBJ1-1; a possible D gene is TRBD1 (6 bases). The CDR3 has 14 residues. Per germline, CDR1 MNHNY and CDR2 SVGAGI (reference sequence). V was trimmed by 2 bases and J by 4 bases, leaving 11 bases between them. The CDR3: CASSYAGGSTEAFF. For the CDR3, the DNA is TGTGCCAGCAGTTACGCGGGGGGCTCCACTGAAGCTTTCTTT.

The chain employs TRBV6-6 and TRBJ1-1; TRBD1 might be the D (6 bases). Trimming removed 5 bases at V and 4 bases at J, with 8 bases between. CDR1 is MNHNY and CDR2 is SVGAGI in the germline V gene (reference sequence). The CDR3 spans 12 residues. CDR3 nucleotide sequence: TGTGCCAGCAGTAACAGGGTCACTGAAGCTTTCTTT. Protein product: CASSNRVTEAFF.

With regard to this clone: Other DNA sequences in this sample translate to the same CDR3. In DNA, the CDR3 is TGTGCCAGCACTTTCGGACTAGTTAGCCACGAGCAGTACTTC. It codes for CASTFGLVSHEQYF. The chain uses TRBV2 and TRBJ2-7; 7 bases match TRBD2. The germline CDR1 and CDR2 sequences are SNHLY and FYNNEI. The V segment lost 7 bases and the J segment 5 bases; nucleotides outside the gene matches: 11. The CDR3 extends over 14 amino acids. Complete variable domain (other parts from reference TRBV2 and TRBJ2-7): EPEVTQTPSHQVTQMGQEVILRCVPISNHLYFYWYRQILGQKVEFLVSFYNNEISEKSEIFDDQFSVERPDGSNFTLKIRSTKLEDSAMYFCASTFGLVSHEQYFGPGTRLTVT.

The V call is TRBV10-1, the J call TRBJ1-5, with TRBD1 identical over 8 bases. This CDR3 spans 19 amino acids. Germline V gene data show CDR1 as WNHNN and CDR2 as SYGVQD (reference sequence). V lost 8 bases and J lost 0; bases outside the gene matches: 18. In nucleotides, the CDR3 is TGCGCCAGCTCAGTTTTGGGTGGGACAGGTCCGAATAGCAATCAGCCCCAGCATTTT. It encodes CASSVLGGTGPNSNQPQHF.

The V call is TRBV6-5, the J call TRBJ2-3; TRBD2 agrees at 8 bases. CDR1 is MNHEY and CDR2 is SVGAGI in the germline V gene. CDR3 size: 16 residues. V lost 4 bases to trimming and J lost 2 bases; unmatched junction nucleotides: 8. CDR3 sequence reads: CASSFSWTSHTDTQYF. CDR3 coding DNA: TGTGCCAGCAGTTTCTCTTGGACTAGCCACACAGATACGCAGTATTTT.

This chain links TRBV7-9 with TRBJ2-2, with a tentative D call TRBD2 (5 bases). The V end lost 5 bases, the J end lost 6 bases, and 13 bases lay between the germline ends. The CDR3 length is 14 residues. CDR1 and CDR2 (germline): SEHNR, FQNEAQ (reference sequence). The CDR3 coding sequence is TGTGCCAGCAGCCCCCCCGGAGGTCCCGGGGAGCTGTTTTTT. It yields the protein CASSPPGGPGELFF.

V and J are TRBV12-5 and TRBJ2-5; 7 bases fit TRBD1. Germline trimming cut 7 bases from V and 4 bases from J; bases unmatched to any gene: 6. The CDR3 runs to 13 residues. Germline-derived CDR1 and CDR2 are LGHNT and FRNRAP. The CDR3 protein is CASAEGQRETQYF. The CDR3 DNA sequence: TGTGCTAGTGCTGAGGGACAGAGAGAGACCCAGTACTTC.